This T cell receptor (beta chain) was recorded in a study of shared clonotypes between healthy human individuals. Study-level information: Per-donor plates numbered three CD4 naive, three CD4 memory, two CD8 naive and one CD8 memory.

Method: immunoSEQ multiplex PCR; TCRdb's copy keeps in-frame clones and lacks some. Among some 2.3 million clones listed, approximately 95% were seen once. V lost 0 bases and J lost 3; bases outside the gene matches: 14. Germline V gives CDR1 SGHRS, CDR2 YFSETQ. The CDR3 totals 18 residues. Overall study findings and caveats: Large sequencing depth failed to make sorted-subset sequencing complete, rarefaction showed.

With regard to this clone: Its antigen is undetermined.

There were only Caucasian adults among the donors, and all lived in Nashville, Tennessee. In the CD4+ fraction, cells were divided into CD45RA+ naive and CD45RA-negative memory subsets. The origin of this receptor is a man between 18 and 35 years old in good health. Some clones in this sample may be carry-over from other donors' samples. Sequencing was carried out using naive CD4+ T cells from PBMCs. Subset given: CD45RA+ positively selected. This chain uses TRBV5-1 with TRBJ2-7, with TRBD1 matching over 8 bases. CDR3 sequence (DNA): TGCGCCAGCAGCTTGGCTTTGTCAGGACAGGGCTTGGACTACGAGCAGTACTTC. Protein: CASSLALSGQGLDYEQYF. Variable domain in full (rest from reference TRBV5-1 and TRBJ2-7): KAGVTQTPRYLIKTRGQQVTLSCSPISGHRSVSWYQQTPGQGLQFLFEYFSETQRNKGNFPGRFSGRQFSNSRSEMNVSTLELGDSALYLCASSLALSGQGLDYEQYFGPGTRLTVT.